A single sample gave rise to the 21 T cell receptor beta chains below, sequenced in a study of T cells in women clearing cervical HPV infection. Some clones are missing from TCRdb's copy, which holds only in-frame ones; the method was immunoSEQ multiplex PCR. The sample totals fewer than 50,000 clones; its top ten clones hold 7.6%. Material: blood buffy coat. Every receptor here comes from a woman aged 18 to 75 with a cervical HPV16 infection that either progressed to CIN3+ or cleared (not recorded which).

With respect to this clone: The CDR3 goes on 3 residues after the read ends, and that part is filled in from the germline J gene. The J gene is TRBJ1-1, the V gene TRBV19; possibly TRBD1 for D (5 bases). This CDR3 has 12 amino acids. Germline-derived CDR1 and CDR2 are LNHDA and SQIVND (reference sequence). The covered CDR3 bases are TGTGCCAGTAGTCTCGGGGGTATAGAG. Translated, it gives CASSLGGIE. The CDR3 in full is CASSLGGIEAFF.

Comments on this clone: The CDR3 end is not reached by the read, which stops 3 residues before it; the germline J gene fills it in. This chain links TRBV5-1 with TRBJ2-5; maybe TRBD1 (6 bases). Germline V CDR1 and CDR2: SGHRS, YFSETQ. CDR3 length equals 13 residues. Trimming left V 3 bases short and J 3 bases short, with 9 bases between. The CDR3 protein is CASSSSGEETQYF. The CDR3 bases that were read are TGCGCCAGCAGCTCCTCAGGGGAAGAGACC.

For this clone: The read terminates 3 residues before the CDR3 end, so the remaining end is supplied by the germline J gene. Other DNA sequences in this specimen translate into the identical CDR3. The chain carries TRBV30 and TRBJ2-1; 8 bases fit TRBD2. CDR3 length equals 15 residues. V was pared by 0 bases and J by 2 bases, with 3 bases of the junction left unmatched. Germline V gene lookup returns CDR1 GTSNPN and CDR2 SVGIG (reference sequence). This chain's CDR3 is CAWSVPGGAYNEQFF. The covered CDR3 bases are TGTGCCTGGAGTGTACCGGGGGGGGCCTACAATGAG.

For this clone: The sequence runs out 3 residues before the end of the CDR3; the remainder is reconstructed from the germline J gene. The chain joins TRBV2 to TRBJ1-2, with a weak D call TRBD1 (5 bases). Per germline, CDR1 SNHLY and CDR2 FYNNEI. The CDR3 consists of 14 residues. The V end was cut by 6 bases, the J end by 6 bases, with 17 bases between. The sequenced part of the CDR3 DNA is TGTGCCAGCAGCAACGCGGGGGGTCGGGATGGC. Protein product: CASSNAGGRDG. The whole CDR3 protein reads CASSNAGGRDGYTF.

This CDR3 is CASSLQTGRDQETQYF. CDR3 DNA, as far as it was read: TGTGCCAGCAGCTTACAAACAGGGAGAGACCAAGAGACC. The chain links TRBV13 to TRBJ2-5; a possible D gene is TRBD1 (6 bases). The CDR3 extends 3 residues past the end of the read, so its final part is completed from the germline J gene. Trimming cost V 2 bases and J 0 bases, with 13 bases left between them. Looked up from germline, CDR1 is PRHDT and CDR2 is FYEKMQ (reference sequence). CDR3 size: 16 residues.

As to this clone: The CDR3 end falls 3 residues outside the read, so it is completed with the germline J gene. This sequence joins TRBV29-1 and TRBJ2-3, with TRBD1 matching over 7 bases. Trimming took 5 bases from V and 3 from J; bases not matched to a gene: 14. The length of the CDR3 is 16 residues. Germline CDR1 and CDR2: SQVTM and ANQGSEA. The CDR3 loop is CSVPTLDFRGTDTQYF. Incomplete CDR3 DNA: TGCAGCGTTCCTACCCTTGACTTCAGGGGGACAGATACG.

CDR3 sequence: CASSRTAASTDTQYF. Partial CDR3 DNA: TGTGCCAGCAGCCGGACAGCCGCTAGCACAGATACG. This chain joins TRBV5-6 and TRBJ2-3; D may be TRBD1 (6 bases). With the read ending 3 residues before the CDR3 end, the germline J gene is used to fill in that end. V was clipped by 4 bases and J by 0 bases, with 12 bases between them. CDR1 and CDR2 (germline): SGHDT, YYEEEE. The CDR3 covers 15 residues.

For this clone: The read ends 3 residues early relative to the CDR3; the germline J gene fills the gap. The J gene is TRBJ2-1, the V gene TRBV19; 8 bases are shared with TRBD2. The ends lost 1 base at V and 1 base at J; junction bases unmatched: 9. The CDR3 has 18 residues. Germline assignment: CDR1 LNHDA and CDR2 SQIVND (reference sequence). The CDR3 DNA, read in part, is TGTGCCAGTAGTATAGGAGGGGGGGCGGGAGGTTCCTACAATGAG. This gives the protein CASSIGGGAGGSYNE. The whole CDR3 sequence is CASSIGGGAGGSYNEQFF.

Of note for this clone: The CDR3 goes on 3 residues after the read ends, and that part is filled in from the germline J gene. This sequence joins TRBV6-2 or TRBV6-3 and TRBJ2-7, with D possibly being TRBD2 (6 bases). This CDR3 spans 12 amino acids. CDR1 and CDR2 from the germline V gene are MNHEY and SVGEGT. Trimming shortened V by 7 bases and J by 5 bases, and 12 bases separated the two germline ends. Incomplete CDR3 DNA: TGTGCCAGCACCCCCGGGGGAAACGAG. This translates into CASTPGGNE. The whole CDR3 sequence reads CASTPGGNEQYF.

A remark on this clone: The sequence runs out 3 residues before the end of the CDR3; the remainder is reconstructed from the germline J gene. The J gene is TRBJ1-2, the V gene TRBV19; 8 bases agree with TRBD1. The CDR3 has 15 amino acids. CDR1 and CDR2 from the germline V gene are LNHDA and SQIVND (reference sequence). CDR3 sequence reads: CASSTSSGTGYGYTF. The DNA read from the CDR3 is TGTGCCAGTAGTACCTCCTCCGGGACAGGCTACGGC.

CDR3 DNA, as far as it was read: TGTGCCTGGGCCCAGAAGGCCTACAATGAG. This translates into CAWAQKAYNE. The full CDR3 protein reads CAWAQKAYNEQFF. V gene TRBV30 combines with J gene TRBJ2-1; D gene unclear. The CDR3 end is not reached by the read, which stops 3 residues before it; the germline J gene fills it in. The germline V gene encodes CDR1 GTSNPN and CDR2 SVGIG (reference sequence). The CDR3 contains 13 residues. Trimming removed 5 bases from V and 2 bases from J, with 10 bases in between.

The CDR3 bases that were read are TGCAGTGCTAGTAGGGGGAGTGAAAAA. Its translation: CSASRGSEK. In full, the CDR3 is CSASRGSEKLFF. V usage is TRBV20-1 and J usage is TRBJ1-4, with D tentatively TRBD1 (6 bases). The missing CDR3 end, 3 residues past where the read stops, is filled in from the germline J gene. In germline, CDR1 is DFQATT, CDR2 SNEGSKA (reference sequence). V was pared by 3 bases and J by 7 bases, with 9 bases between. CDR3 length: 12 amino acids.

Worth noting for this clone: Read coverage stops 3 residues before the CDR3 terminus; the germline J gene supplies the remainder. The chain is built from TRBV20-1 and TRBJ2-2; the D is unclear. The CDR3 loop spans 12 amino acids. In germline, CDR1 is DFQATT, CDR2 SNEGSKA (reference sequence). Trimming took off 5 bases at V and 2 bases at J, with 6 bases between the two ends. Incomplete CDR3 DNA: TGCAGTGCTTATAGTAACACCGGGGAG. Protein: CSAYSNTGE. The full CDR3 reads CSAYSNTGELFF.

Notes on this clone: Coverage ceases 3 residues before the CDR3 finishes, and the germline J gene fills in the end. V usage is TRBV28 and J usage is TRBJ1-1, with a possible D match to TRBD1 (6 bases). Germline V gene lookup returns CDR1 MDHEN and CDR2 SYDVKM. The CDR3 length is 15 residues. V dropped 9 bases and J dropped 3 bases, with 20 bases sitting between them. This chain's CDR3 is CASLNSQGKDTEAFF. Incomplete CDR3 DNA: TGTGCCAGTCTGAACTCACAGGGTAAAGACACTGAA.

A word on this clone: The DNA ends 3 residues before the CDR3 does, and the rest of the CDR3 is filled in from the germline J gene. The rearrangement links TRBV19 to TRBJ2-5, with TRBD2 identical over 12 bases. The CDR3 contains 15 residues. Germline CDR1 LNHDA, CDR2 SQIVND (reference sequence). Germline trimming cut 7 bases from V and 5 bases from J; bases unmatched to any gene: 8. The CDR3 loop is CASTASGGAQETQYF. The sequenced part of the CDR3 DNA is TGTGCCAGTACCGCTAGCGGGGGGGCCCAGGAGACC.

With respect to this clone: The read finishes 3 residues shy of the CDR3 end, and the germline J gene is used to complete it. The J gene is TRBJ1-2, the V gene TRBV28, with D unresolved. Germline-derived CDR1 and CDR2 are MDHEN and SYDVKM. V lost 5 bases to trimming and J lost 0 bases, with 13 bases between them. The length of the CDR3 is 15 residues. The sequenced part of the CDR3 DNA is TGTGCCAGCAGTCGAGATCAGGTTCCTAACTATGGC. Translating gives CASSRDQVPNYG. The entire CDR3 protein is CASSRDQVPNYGYTF.

CDR3 region: CASRTGTSAFF. The sequenced CDR3 bases are TGTGCCAGCAGGACCGGGACTAGC. The V and J genes are TRBV12-3 or TRBV12-4 and TRBJ1-1, with a weak D call TRBD1 (5 bases). The read comes to an end 3 residues before the CDR3 does, leaving the germline J gene to fill in the end. The CDR3 contains 11 residues.

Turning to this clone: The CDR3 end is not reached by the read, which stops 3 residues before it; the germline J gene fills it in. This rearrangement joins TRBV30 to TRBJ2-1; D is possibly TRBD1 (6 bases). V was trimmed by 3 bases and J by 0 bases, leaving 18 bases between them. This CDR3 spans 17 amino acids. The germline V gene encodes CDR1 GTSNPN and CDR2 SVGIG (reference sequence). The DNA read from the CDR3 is TGTGCCTGGAGAACAGGGCTCTCTTACTCCTCCTACAATGAG. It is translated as CAWRTGLSYSSYNE. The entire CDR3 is CAWRTGLSYSSYNEQFF.

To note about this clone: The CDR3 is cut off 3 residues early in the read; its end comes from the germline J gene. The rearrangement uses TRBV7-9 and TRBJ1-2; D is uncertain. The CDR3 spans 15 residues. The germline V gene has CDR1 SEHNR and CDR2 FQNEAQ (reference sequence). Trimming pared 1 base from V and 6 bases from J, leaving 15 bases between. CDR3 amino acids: CASSLDGAGWHGYTF. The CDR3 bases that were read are TGTGCCAGCAGCTTAGACGGTGCAGGTTGGCATGGC.

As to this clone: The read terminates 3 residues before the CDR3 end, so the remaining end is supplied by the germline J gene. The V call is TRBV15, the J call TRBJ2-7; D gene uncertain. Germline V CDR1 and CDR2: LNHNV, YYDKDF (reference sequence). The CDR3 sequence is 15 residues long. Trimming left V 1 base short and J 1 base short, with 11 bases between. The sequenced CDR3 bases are TGTGCCACCAGCAGAGGTTTTGGCAGTTCCTACGAG. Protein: CATSRGFGSSYE. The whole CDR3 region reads CATSRGFGSSYEQYF.

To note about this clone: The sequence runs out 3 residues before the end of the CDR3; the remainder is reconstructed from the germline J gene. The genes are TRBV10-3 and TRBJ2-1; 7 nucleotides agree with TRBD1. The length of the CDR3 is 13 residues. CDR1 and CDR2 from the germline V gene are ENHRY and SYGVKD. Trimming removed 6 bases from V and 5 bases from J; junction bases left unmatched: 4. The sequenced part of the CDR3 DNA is TGTGCCATCAGGGGGGACAGCCACAATGAG. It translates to CAIRGDSHNE. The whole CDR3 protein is CAIRGDSHNEQFF.